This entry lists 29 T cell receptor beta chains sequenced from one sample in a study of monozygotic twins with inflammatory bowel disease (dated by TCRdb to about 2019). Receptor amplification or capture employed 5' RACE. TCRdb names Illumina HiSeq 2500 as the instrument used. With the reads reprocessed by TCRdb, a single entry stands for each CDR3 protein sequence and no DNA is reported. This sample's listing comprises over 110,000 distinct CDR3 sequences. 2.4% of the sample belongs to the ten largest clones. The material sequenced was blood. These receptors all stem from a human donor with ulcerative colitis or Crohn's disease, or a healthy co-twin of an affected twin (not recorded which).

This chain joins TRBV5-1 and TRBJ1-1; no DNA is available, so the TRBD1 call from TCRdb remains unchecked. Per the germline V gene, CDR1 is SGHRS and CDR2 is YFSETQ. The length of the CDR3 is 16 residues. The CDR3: CASSPRAGGPNTEAFF. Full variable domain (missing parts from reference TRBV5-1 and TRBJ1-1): KAGVTQTPRYLIKTRGQQVTLSCSPISGHRSVSWYQQTPGQGLQFLFEYFSETQRNKGNFPGRFSGRQFSNSRSEMNVSTLELGDSALYLCASSPRAGGPNTEAFFGQGTRLTVV.

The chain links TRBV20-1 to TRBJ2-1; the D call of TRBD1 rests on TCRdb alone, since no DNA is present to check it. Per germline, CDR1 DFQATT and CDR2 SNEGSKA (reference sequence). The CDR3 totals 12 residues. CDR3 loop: CSEQASYNEQFF.

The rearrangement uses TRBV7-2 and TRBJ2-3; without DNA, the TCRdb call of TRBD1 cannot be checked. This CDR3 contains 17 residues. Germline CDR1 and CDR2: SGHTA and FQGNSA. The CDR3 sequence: CASSLVGQGAGTDTQYF.

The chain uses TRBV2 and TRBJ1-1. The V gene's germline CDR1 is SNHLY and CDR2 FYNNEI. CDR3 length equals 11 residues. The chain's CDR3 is CASSDYTEAFF.

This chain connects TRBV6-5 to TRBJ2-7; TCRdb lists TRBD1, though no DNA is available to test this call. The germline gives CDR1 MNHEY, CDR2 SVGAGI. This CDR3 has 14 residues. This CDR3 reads CASSYGRGLVEQYF.

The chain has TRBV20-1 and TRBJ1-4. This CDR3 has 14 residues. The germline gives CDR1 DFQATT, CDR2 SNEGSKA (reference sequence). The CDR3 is CSAGIRSTNEKLFF.

CDR3: CASSYSGLRTDTQYF. J is TRBJ2-3 and V is TRBV7-2; TCRdb reports TRBD2, a call that lacks DNA to check it against. The CDR3 sequence is 15 residues long. Germline values: CDR1 SGHTA, CDR2 FQGNSA.

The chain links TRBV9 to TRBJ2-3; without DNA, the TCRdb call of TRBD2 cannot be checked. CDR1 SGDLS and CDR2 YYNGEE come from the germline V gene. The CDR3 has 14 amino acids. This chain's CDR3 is CASSARRGTDMQYF.

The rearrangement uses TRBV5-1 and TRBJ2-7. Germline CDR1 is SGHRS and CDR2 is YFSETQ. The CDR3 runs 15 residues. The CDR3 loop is CASSLSYRANYEQYF.

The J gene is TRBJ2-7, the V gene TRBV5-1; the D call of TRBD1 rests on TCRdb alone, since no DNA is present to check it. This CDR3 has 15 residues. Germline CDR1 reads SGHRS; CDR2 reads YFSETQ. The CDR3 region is CASSPRGTLSYEQYF.

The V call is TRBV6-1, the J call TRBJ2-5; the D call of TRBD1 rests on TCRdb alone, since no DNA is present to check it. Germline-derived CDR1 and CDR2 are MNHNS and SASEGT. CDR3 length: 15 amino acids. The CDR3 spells CASSEVGTGGETQYF.

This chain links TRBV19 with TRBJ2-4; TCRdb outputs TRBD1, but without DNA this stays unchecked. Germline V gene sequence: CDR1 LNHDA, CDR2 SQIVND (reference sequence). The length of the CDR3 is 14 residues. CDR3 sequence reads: CASSQGDVKNIQYF.

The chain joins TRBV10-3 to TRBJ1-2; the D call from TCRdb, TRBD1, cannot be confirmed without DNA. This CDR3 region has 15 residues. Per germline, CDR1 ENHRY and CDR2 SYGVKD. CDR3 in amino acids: CAISEPQGLDYGYTF.

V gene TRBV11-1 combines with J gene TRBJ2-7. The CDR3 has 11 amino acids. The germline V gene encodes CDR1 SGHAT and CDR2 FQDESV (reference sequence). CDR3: CASSLDFEQYF. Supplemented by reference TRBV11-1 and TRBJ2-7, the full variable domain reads EAEVAQSPRYKITEKSQAVAFWCDPISGHATLYWYRQILGQGPELLVQFQDESVVDDSQLPKDRFSAERLKGVDSTLKIQPAELGDSAMYLCASSLDFEQYFGPGTRLTVT.

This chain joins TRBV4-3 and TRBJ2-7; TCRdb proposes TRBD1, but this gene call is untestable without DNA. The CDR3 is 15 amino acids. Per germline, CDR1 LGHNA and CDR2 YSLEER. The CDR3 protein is CASSPGQGAPNEQYF.

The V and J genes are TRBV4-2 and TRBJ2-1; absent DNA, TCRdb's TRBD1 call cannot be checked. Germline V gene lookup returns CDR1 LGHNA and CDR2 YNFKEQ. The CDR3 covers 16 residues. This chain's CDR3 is CASSQGLTGPDNEQFF.

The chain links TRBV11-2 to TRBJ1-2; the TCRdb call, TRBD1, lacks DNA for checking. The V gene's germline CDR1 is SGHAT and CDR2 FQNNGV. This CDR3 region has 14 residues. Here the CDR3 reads CASSLGDSDYGYTF.

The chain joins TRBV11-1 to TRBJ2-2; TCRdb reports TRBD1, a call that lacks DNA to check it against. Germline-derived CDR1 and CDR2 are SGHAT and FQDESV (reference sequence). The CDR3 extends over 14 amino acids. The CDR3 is CASSSGRYTGELFF.

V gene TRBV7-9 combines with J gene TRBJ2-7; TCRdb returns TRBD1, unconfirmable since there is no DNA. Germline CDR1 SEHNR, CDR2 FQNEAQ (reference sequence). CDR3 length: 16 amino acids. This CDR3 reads CASSFDRVLFPYEQYF.

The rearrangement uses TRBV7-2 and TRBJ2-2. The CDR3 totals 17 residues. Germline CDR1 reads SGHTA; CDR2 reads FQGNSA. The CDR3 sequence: CASSLASLVANTGELFF.

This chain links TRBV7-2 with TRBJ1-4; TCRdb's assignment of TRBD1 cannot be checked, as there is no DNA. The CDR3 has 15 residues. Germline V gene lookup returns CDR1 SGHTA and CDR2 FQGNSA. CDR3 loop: CAISSLTGAFEKLFF.

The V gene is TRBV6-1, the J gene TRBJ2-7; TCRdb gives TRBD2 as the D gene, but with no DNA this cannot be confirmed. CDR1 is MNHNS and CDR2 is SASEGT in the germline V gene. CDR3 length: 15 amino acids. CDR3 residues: CASRQRDYQAYEQYF.

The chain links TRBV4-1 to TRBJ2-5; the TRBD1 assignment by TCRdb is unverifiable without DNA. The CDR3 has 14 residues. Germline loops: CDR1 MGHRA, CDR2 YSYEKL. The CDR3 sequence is CASSQDRVSETQYF.

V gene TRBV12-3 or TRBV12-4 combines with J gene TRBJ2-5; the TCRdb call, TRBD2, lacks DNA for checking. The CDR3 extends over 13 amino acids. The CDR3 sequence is CASRPVGPETQYF.

Here the CDR3 reads CSAPPGATGPNSPLHF. This chain uses TRBV20-1 with TRBJ1-6; TCRdb's D call, TRBD1, is unchecked because there is no DNA. The CDR3 has 16 residues. The germline V gene has CDR1 DFQATT and CDR2 SNEGSKA (reference sequence).

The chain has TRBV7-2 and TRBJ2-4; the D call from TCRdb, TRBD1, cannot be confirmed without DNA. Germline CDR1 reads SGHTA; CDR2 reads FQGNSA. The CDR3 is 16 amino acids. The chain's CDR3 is CASSRDSQLAKNIQYF.

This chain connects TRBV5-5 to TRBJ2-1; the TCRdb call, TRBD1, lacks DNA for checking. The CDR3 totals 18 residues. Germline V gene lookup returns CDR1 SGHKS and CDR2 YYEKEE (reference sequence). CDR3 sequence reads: CASTSPPGTGLSYNEQFF.

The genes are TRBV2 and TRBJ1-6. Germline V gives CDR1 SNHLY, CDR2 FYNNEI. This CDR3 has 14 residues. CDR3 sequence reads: CASNLEAGNSPLHF.

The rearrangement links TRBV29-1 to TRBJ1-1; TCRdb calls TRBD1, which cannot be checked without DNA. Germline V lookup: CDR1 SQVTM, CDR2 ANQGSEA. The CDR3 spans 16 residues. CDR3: CSVEGQGDFWGTEAFF.